The 24 T cell receptor beta chains in this list originate from one sample, sequenced in a study of T cell responses to AZD1222 COVID-19 vaccine. Clones were sequenced by immunoSEQ multiplex PCR, and TCRdb holds only the in-frame ones, with some missing. The top ten hold 5% to 6.5% of the sample, which has about 59,000 clones, roughly nine tenths seen once. Specimen: peripheral blood, collected 28 days after the second AZD1222 dose. These receptors were obtained from an adult who received the AZD1222 COVID-19 vaccine.

CDR3 protein: CASRERRGRDYGYTF. In DNA form, the CDR3 reads TGTGCCAGCAGGGAGAGGAGGGGGAGAGACTATGGCTACACCTTC. The chain combines TRBV28 with TRBJ1-2, with a weak D call TRBD1 (6 bases). Trimming took 6 bases from V and 3 from J, leaving 17 bases between them. The length of the CDR3 is 15 residues. Germline V lookup: CDR1 MDHEN, CDR2 SYDVKM.

The chain recombines TRBV25-1 with TRBJ1-5, with unresolved D. Germline CDR1 reads MGHDK; CDR2 reads SYGVNS. This CDR3 spans 14 amino acids. V shed 1 base and J shed 7 bases, with 11 bases lying between them. Here the CDR3 DNA reads TGTGCCAGCAGTGAATCTGGCGGAGGGCAGCCCCAGCATTTT. Its translation: CASSESGGGQPQHF.

The chain has TRBV12-3 or TRBV12-4 and TRBJ2-1; 11 bases are shared with TRBD2. The V and J ends lost 6 bases and 8 bases, in that order; junction bases with no gene match: 3. The CDR3 is 13 amino acids. The CDR3 DNA is TGTGCCAGCAGCGGACTAGCGGGCGATGAGCAGTTCTTC. Its translation is CASSGLAGDEQFF.

This clone was seen more than once but under ten times. This chain joins TRBV12-3 or TRBV12-4 and TRBJ1-4; D is perhaps TRBD1 (5 bases). Trimming left V 3 bases short and J 9 bases short, with 5 bases between. The CDR3 is 11 amino acids. The chain's CDR3 is CASSLGQKLFF. CDR3 DNA sequence: TGTGCCAGCAGTTTGGGGCAAAAACTGTTTTTT.

The V and J genes are TRBV28 and TRBJ2-5, with 8 nucleotides matching TRBD2. There are 13 residues in the CDR3. Germline V gene lookup returns CDR1 MDHEN and CDR2 SYDVKM. Trimming removed 6 bases from V and 6 bases from J; junction bases left unmatched: 6. The CDR3 spells CASRGTSRQTQYF. For the CDR3, the DNA is TGTGCCAGCAGGGGGACTAGTCGACAGACCCAGTACTTC.

The genes are TRBV5-1 and TRBJ1-1; D remains ambiguous. The CDR3 sequence is 14 residues long. V dropped 3 bases and J dropped 1 base, with 10 bases sitting between them. Looked up from germline, CDR1 is SGHRS and CDR2 is YFSETQ. The DNA of the CDR3 is TGCGCCAGCAGCTCCCCCGACGGGAACACTGAAGCTTTCTTT. Translating it yields CASSSPDGNTEAFF.

The rearrangement joins TRBV10-1 to TRBJ2-2; 9 bases line up with TRBD1. Germline assignment: CDR1 WNHNN and CDR2 SYGVQD (reference sequence). CDR3 length equals 15 residues. V dropped 4 bases and J dropped 7; count of bases not matched to a gene: 7. The DNA for the CDR3 is TGCGCCAGCAGTGCCCACAGGGGGCTGGACGGGGAGCTGTTTTTT. Protein product: CASSAHRGLDGELFF.

This clone was counted between two and nine times. This chain connects TRBV9 to TRBJ1-3; the match to TRBD1 covers 7 bases. The ends lost 4 bases at V and 9 bases at J; junction bases unmatched: 10. CDR3 length: 14 amino acids. Germline values: CDR1 SGDLS, CDR2 YYNGEE. The CDR3 DNA reads as TGTGCCAGCAGCCCCCGACAGGGATCATTCACCATATATTTT. Its protein product is CASSPRQGSFTIYF.

The chain carries TRBV3-1 (or the pseudogene TRBV3-2) and TRBJ2-5, with 8 bases fitting TRBD2. V was clipped by 0 bases and J by 5 bases; unmatched bases: 8. CDR3 size: 16 residues. The V gene's germline CDR1 is LGHDT and CDR2 YNNKEL (reference sequence). CDR3 in amino acids: CASSQDGRASGETQYF. The CDR3 DNA sequence: TGTGCCAGCAGCCAAGACGGGCGGGCTAGCGGGGAGACCCAGTACTTC.

The V gene is TRBV28, the J gene TRBJ2-7; D is undetermined. From germline, CDR1 is MDHEN and CDR2 SYDVKM. The CDR3 is 13 residues long. V lost 9 bases, J lost 0 bases, and 12 bases lay in between. CDR3 protein: CASIAPSSYEQYF. The CDR3 region has the DNA TGTGCCAGTATCGCCCCGAGCTCCTACGAGCAGTACTTC.

V gene TRBV29-1 combines with J gene TRBJ2-7; the match to TRBD1 covers 11 bases. The V segment lost 7 bases and the J segment 5 bases; nucleotides outside the gene matches: 1. Germline lookup yields CDR1 SQVTM and CDR2 ANQGSEA. The CDR3 runs 11 residues. For the CDR3, the DNA is TGCAGCGGGGGACAGGGGGACGAGCAGTACTTC. This translates into CSGGQGDEQYF.

This chain uses TRBV6-5 with TRBJ1-2; D gene uncertain. The germline V gene has CDR1 MNHEY and CDR2 SVGAGI. V lost 5 bases and J lost 2, with 9 bases in between. The CDR3 totals 13 residues. The DNA for the CDR3 is TGTGCCAGCAGTCGGACGGGGAACTATGGCTACACCTTC. Translated: CASSRTGNYGYTF.

The chain employs TRBV3-1 (or the pseudogene TRBV3-2) and TRBJ2-7; D possibly corresponds to TRBD2 (6 bases). Germline CDR1 LGHDT, CDR2 YNNKEL (reference sequence). V lost 5 bases to trimming and J lost 3 bases, with 14 bases between them. This CDR3 comprises 14 residues. The CDR3 here is CASSSGTGRYEQYF. CDR3 DNA sequence: TGTGCCAGCAGCTCCGGGACTGGCCGCTACGAGCAGTACTTC.

The gene calls are TRBV3-1 (or the pseudogene TRBV3-2) and TRBJ2-1; a possible D gene is TRBD2 (5 bases). The V gene lost 5 bases and the J gene lost 10 bases, with 9 bases spanning the gap. CDR1 LGHDT and CDR2 YNNKEL come from the germline V gene (reference sequence). CDR3 length: 11 amino acids. In nucleotides, the CDR3 is TGTGCCAGCAGCGAGAGACTAGAGCAGTTCTTC. This codes for CASSERLEQFF.

CDR3 sequence (DNA): TGTGCCAGCAGCTTAAATCTGGGGACAGGGGATGAGCAGTTCTTC. Protein product: CASSLNLGTGDEQFF. V gene TRBV7-3 combines with J gene TRBJ2-1, with 10 bases identical to TRBD1. Germline V gives CDR1 SGHTA, CDR2 FQGTGA. The CDR3 spans 15 residues. The V gene end was trimmed by 1 base and the J gene end by 8 bases; junction bases not matched to a gene: 5. Drawing the rest from reference TRBV7-3 and TRBJ2-1, the complete variable domain is GAGVSQTPSNKVTEKGKYVELRCDPISGHTALYWYRQSLGQGPEFLIYFQGTGAADDSGLPNDRFFAVRPEGSVSTLKIQRTERGDSAVYLCASSLNLGTGDEQFFGPGTRLTVL.

The chain uses TRBV5-1 and TRBJ1-5, with D maybe TRBD1 (5 bases). V was trimmed by 0 bases and J by 7 bases, leaving 8 bases between them. The CDR3 loop spans 13 amino acids. Germline V gene sequence: CDR1 SGHRS, CDR2 YFSETQ. CDR3 region: CASSLDGGQPQHF. CDR3 nucleotides: TGCGCCAGCAGCTTGGATGGGGGACAGCCCCAGCATTTT.

The chain couples TRBV10-3 to TRBJ1-2, with 12 bases identical to TRBD1. V lost 4 bases and J lost 8; bases outside the gene matches: 8. The CDR3 has 15 residues. Germline V gene sequence: CDR1 ENHRY, CDR2 SYGVKD. The CDR3 DNA is TGTGCCATCAGTGTCGGGGACAGGGGGCGCGAGGGCTACACCTTC. Protein sequence: CAISVGDRGREGYTF.

In its sample, this clone was seen a few times. This chain joins TRBV7-2 and TRBJ2-1; tentatively, D is TRBD2 (6 bases). The CDR3 totals 15 residues. Germline CDR1 reads SGHTA; CDR2 reads FQGNSA. Trimming left V 5 bases short and J 0 bases short, with 11 bases between. This CDR3 reads CASSDLGGSYNEQFF. The CDR3 DNA sequence: TGTGCCAGCAGCGACCTCGGGGGCTCCTACAATGAGCAGTTCTTC.

The genes are TRBV19 and TRBJ1-1, with D perhaps TRBD1 (5 bases). CDR3 length: 15 amino acids. Per germline, CDR1 LNHDA and CDR2 SQIVND (reference sequence). V lost 7 bases, J lost 4 bases, and 19 bases lay in between. The CDR3 region is CASTPFGGAGTEAFF. The CDR3 nucleotides read TGTGCCAGTACCCCCTTCGGGGGTGCGGGCACTGAAGCTTTCTTT.

This sequence joins TRBV30 and TRBJ2-5, with 11 bases aligning to TRBD2. The CDR3 is 15 residues long. Germline V gene lookup returns CDR1 GTSNPN and CDR2 SVGIG (reference sequence). With V trimmed by 0 bases and J by 5 bases, 5 bases remained unmatched. DNA of the CDR3: TGTGCCTGGAGTGTACTAGCGGGGGAGGGTGAGACCCAGTACTTC. Residues: CAWSVLAGEGETQYF.

V is TRBV6-2 or TRBV6-3 and J is TRBJ2-3; D remains unclear. Trimming pared 6 bases from V and 3 bases from J, leaving 13 bases between. Germline CDR1 is MNHEY and CDR2 is SVGEGT. The CDR3 runs to 14 residues. The CDR3 loop reads CASSRLARTDTQYF. CDR3 DNA sequence: TGTGCCAGCAGCCGACTGGCGAGGACAGATACGCAGTATTTT.

The CDR3 bases are TGTGCCAGCCTCGGGGGGGGTACCTACAATGAGCAGTTCTTC. This gives the protein CASLGGGTYNEQFF. The rearrangement uses TRBV2 and TRBJ2-1, with 8 bases identical to TRBD2. Germline values: CDR1 SNHLY, CDR2 FYNNEI. The V gene end was trimmed by 8 bases and the J gene end by 2 bases; junction bases not matched to a gene: 5. The CDR3 length is 14 residues.

This clone was seen a few times. This chain uses TRBV2 with TRBJ1-5; the D is unclear. The CDR3 sequence is 15 residues long. V lost 6 bases, J lost 5 bases, and 17 bases lay in between. CDR1 and CDR2 (germline): SNHLY, FYNNEI. Here the CDR3 reads CASRGYGAEDQPQHF. CDR3 sequence (DNA): TGTGCCAGCAGGGGGTATGGAGCCGAAGATCAGCCCCAGCATTTT.

The CDR3 DNA reads as TGTGCCAGCAGCAAAACTAGCGGGAGTCCTCGACATCACGAGCAGTACTTC. Protein product: CASSKTSGSPRHHEQYF. This chain joins TRBV21-1 and TRBJ2-7; TRBD2, the table's D call, was not compared with the DNA. TRBV21-1 is recorded as a pseudogene. The CDR3 runs to 17 residues.